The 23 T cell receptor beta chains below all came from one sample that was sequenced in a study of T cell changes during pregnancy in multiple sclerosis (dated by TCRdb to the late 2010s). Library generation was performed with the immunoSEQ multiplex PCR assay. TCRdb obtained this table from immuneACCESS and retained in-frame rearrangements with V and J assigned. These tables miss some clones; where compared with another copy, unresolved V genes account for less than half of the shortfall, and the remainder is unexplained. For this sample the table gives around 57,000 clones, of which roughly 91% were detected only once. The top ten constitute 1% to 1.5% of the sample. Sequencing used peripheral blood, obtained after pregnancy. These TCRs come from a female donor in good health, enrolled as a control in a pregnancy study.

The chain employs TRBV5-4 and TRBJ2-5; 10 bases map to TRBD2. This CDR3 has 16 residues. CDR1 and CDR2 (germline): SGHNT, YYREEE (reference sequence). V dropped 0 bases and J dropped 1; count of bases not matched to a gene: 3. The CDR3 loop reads CASSLVLAGGQETQYF. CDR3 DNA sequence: TGTGCCAGCAGCTTGGTATTAGCGGGGGGCCAAGAGACCCAGTACTTC. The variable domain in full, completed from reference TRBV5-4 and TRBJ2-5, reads ETGVTQSPTHLIKTRGQQVTLRCSSQSGHNTVSWYQQALGQGPQFIFQYYREEENGRGNFPPRFSGLQFPNYSSELNVNALELDDSALYLCASSLVLAGGQETQYFGPGTRLLVL.

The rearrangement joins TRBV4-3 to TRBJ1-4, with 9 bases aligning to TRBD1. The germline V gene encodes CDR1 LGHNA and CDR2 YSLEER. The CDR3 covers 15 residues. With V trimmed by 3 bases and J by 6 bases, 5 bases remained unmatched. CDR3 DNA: TGCGCCAGCAGCCACTGGGACAGGGATGATGAAAAACTGTTTTTT. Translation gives CASSHWDRDDEKLFF.

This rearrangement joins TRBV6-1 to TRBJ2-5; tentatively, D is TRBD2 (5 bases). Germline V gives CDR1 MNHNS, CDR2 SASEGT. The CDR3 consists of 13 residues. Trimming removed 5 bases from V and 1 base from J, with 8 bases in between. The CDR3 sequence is CASSRTRQETQYF. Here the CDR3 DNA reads TGTGCCAGCAGTCGGACTCGCCAAGAGACCCAGTACTTC.

The CDR3 region has the DNA TGTGCCAGCAGCGTAGCTGGGGCAGGGGGTCAGCCCCAGCATTTT. It translates to CASSVAGAGGQPQHF. The V call is TRBV9, the J call TRBJ1-5; 7 bases align to TRBD1. The CDR3 consists of 15 residues. Germline V gives CDR1 SGDLS, CDR2 YYNGEE. The trim removed 0 bases at V and 6 bases at J, leaving 6 bases unmatched.

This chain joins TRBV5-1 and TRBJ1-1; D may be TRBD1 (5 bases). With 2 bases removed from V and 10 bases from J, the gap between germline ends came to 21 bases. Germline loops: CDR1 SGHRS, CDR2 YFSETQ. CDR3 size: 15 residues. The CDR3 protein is CASSFWQGKGVGAFF. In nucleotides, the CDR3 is TGCGCCAGCAGCTTTTGGCAGGGAAAGGGCGTTGGAGCTTTCTTT.

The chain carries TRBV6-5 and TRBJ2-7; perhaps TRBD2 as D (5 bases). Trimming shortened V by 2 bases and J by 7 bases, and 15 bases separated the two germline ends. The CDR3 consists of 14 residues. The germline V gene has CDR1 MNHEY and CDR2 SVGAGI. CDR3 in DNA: TGTGCCAGCAGTTACGGATCGGGTAGCGCGGAGCAGTACTTC. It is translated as CASSYGSGSAEQYF.

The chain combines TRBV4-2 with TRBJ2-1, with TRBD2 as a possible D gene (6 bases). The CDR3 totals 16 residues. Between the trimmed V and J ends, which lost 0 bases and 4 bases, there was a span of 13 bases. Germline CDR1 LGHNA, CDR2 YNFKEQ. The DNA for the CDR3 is TGTGCCAGCAGCCAAGATCCGGGGGACCCATACAATGAGCAGTTCTTC. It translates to CASSQDPGDPYNEQFF.

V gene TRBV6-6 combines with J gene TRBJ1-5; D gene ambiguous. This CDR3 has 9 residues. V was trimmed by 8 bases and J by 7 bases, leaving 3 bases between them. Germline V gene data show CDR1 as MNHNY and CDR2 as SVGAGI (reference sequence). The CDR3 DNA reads TGTGCCAGCGGCCAGCCCCAGCATTTT. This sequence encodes CASGQPQHF.

The CDR3 nucleotides read TGTGCCAGTAGTATTAGGCAGGGGACAGATACGCAGTATTTT. Amino acids: CASSIRQGTDTQYF. The V and J genes are TRBV19 and TRBJ2-3; D may be TRBD1 (6 bases). In germline, CDR1 is LNHDA, CDR2 SQIVND (reference sequence). CDR3 length: 14 residues. Trimming pared 3 bases from V and 3 bases from J, leaving 10 bases between.

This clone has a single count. The CDR3 DNA reads as TGTGCCAGTAGTATAGGAACATCTGGAAACACCATATATTTT. Protein: CASSIGTSGNTIYF. The chain uses TRBV19 and TRBJ1-3; no firm D call. Trimming removed 1 base from V and 1 base from J, with 5 bases in between. The germline V gene encodes CDR1 LNHDA and CDR2 SQIVND (reference sequence). This CDR3 is built from 14 residues.

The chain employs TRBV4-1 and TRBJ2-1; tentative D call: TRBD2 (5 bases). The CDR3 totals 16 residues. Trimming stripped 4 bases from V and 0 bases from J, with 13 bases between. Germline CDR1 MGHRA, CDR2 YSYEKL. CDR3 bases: TGCGCCAGCAGCCCGCGAGCGGCGAGCTCCTACAATGAGCAGTTCTTC. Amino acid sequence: CASSPRAASSYNEQFF.

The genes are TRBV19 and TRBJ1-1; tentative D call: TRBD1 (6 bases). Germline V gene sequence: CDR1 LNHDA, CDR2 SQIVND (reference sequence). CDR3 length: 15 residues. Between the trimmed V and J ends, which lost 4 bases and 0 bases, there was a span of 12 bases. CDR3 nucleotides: TGTGCCAGTAGTACCCTCGGGGGGCTGAACACTGAAGCTTTCTTT. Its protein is CASSTLGGLNTEAFF.

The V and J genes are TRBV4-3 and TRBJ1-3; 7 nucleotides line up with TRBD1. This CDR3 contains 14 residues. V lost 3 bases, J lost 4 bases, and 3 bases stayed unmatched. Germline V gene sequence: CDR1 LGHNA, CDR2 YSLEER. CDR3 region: CASSHTGVGNTIYF. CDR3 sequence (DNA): TGCGCCAGCAGCCATACAGGGGTGGGAAACACCATATATTTT.

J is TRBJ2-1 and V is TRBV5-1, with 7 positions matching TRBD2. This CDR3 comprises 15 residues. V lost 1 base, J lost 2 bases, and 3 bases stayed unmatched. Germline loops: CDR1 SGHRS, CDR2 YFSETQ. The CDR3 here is CASSLTGGAYNEQFF. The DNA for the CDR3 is TGCGCCAGCAGCTTGACGGGGGGAGCCTACAATGAGCAGTTCTTC. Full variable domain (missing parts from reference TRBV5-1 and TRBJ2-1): KAGVTQTPRYLIKTRGQQVTLSCSPISGHRSVSWYQQTPGQGLQFLFEYFSETQRNKGNFPGRFSGRQFSNSRSEMNVSTLELGDSALYLCASSLTGGAYNEQFFGPGTRLTVL.

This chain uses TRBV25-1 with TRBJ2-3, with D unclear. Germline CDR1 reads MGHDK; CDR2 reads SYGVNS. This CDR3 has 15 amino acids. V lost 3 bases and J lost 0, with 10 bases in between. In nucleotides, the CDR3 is TGTGCCAGCAGTGACCCCTCCACTAGCACAGATACGCAGTATTTT. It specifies CASSDPSTSTDTQYF.

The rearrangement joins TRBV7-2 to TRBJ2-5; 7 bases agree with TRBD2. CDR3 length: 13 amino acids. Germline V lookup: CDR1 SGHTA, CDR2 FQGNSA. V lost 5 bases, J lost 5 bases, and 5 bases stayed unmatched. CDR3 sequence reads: CASSRLASETQYF. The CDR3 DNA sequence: TGTGCCAGCAGCCGACTAGCTTCCGAGACCCAGTACTTC.

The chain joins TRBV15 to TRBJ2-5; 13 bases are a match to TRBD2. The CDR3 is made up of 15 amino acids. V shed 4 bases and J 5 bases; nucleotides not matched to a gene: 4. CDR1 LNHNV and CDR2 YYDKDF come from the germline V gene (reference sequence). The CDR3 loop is CATSILAGGGETQYF. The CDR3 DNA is TGTGCCACCAGCATACTAGCGGGGGGGGGTGAGACCCAGTACTTC.

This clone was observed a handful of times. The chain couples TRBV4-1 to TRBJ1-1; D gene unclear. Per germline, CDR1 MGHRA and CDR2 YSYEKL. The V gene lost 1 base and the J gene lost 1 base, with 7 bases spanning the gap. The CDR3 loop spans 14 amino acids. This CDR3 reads CASSQAWRNTEAFF. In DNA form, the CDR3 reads TGCGCCAGCAGCCAAGCTTGGAGGAACACTGAAGCTTTCTTT.

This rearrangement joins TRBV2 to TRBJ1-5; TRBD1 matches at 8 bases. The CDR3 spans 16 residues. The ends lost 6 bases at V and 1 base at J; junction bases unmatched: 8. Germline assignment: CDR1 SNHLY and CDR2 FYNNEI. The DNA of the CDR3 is TGTGCCAGCAGCCAACCACAGGGGGAAAGCAATCAGCCCCAGCATTTT. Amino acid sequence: CASSQPQGESNQPQHF.

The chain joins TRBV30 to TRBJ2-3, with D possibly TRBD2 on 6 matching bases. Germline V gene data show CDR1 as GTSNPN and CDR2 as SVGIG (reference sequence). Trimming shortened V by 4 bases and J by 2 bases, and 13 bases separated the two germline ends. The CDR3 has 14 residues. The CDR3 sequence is CAWTPGEVTDTQYF. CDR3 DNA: TGTGCCTGGACCCCGGGAGAGGTCACAGATACGCAGTATTTT.

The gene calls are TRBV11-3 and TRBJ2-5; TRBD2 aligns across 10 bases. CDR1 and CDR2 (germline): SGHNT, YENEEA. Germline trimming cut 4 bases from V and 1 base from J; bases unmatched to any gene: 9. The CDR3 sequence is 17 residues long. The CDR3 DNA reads TGTGCCAGCAGCTCCGGACTAGTAGCGGGGGGCCAAGAGACCCAGTACTTC. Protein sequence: CASSSGLVAGGQETQYF.

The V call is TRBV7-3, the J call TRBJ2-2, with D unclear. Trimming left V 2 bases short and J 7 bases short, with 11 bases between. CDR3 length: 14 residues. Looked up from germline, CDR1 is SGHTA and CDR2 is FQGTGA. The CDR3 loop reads CASSLRAEIGELFF. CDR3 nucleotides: TGTGCCAGCAGCTTACGCGCCGAGATCGGGGAGCTGTTTTTT.

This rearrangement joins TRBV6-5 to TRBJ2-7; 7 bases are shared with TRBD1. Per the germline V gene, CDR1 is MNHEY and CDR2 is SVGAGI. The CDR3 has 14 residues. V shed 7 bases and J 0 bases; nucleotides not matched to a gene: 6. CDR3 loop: CASTMTGSSYEQYF. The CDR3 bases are TGTGCCAGCACCATGACAGGGAGCTCCTACGAGCAGTACTTC.